This TCR beta chain was obtained from a study of blood T cell repertoires in COVID-19. Across the whole study: COVID-19 samples from acute and convalescent phases originated in the United States, Italy and Spain. PBMCs, B-cell-depleted T cells, or T cells were the source of the cDNA or gDNA that made up the material.

Assay used: immunoSEQ multiplex PCR; TCRdb lists only in-frame clones, some missing. The sample lists some 140,000 clones; approximately 84% were seen once. The junction had 3 bases not matched to a gene; V was cut back by 3 bases and J by 7 bases. The CDR3 has 13 amino acids. The germline gives CDR1 SGHRS, CDR2 YFSETQ. The rearrangement joins TRBV5-1 to TRBJ1-1, with TRBD1 matching 10 bases. The sequence was collected from a man in his sixties with acute or convalescent COVID-19. Specimen: peripheral blood. The CDR3 sequence is CASSSGQGDEAFF. CDR3 bases: TGCGCCAGCAGCTCTGGACAGGGGGATGAAGCTTTCTTT.